Presented here are 19 T cell receptor beta chains from one specimen sequenced in a study of blood T cell repertoires in COVID-19. Only in-frame clones appear in the TCRdb table, and some are missing; sequencing was by immunoSEQ multiplex PCR. The table records more than 450,000 clones, roughly nine tenths of them present only once. Input material: PBMCs or T cells enriched from blood (not recorded which). These receptors were collected from a woman aged 18 to 35 who had recovered from COVID-19.

The chain employs TRBV28 and TRBJ2-1; 10 bases fit TRBD2. The V gene end was trimmed by 8 bases and the J gene end by 6 bases; junction bases not matched to a gene: 7. Per germline, CDR1 MDHEN and CDR2 SYDVKM. There are 14 residues in the CDR3. CDR3: CASGSGGEGNEQFF. The DNA for the CDR3 is TGTGCCAGCGGAAGCGGGGGGGAGGGCAATGAGCAGTTCTTC.

For the CDR3, the DNA is TGTGCCTGGCGCCTGGAAGGGGGCTTTGACTATGGCTACACCTTC. It yields the protein CAWRLEGGFDYGYTF. V gene TRBV30 combines with J gene TRBJ1-2, with TRBD1 identical over 7 bases. CDR3 length: 15 amino acids. V dropped 5 bases and J dropped 3; count of bases not matched to a gene: 12. CDR1 and CDR2 from the germline V gene are GTSNPN and SVGIG (reference sequence).

The chain joins TRBV5-6 to TRBJ2-1; D not certain. CDR3 length: 15 amino acids. Germline values: CDR1 SGHDT, CDR2 YYEEEE. V was clipped by 2 bases and J by 2 bases, with 11 bases between them. The CDR3 loop reads CASSFNRIAYNEQFF. For the CDR3, the DNA is TGTGCCAGCAGCTTTAACCGAATAGCCTACAATGAGCAGTTCTTC. The variable domain in full, completed from reference TRBV5-6 and TRBJ2-1, reads DAGVTQSPTHLIKTRGQQVTLRCSPKSGHDTVSWYQQALGQGPQFIFQYYEEEERQRGNFPDRFSGHQFPNYSSELNVNALLLGDSALYLCASSFNRIAYNEQFFGPGTRLTVL.

The chain uses TRBV6-2 or TRBV6-3 and TRBJ2-1, with 9 bases fitting TRBD2. Trimming removed 0 bases from V and 10 bases from J; junction bases left unmatched: 10. This CDR3 is 16 amino acids long. Germline V gene data show CDR1 as MNHEY and CDR2 as SVGEGT. The CDR3 DNA reads TGTGCCAGCAGTTACTCGATACCTAGCGGGGTCGTGGAGCAGTTCTTC. This gives the protein CASSYSIPSGVVEQFF.

The rearrangement uses TRBV3-1 (or the pseudogene TRBV3-2) and TRBJ1-3; D possibly corresponds to TRBD1 (5 bases). The CDR3 runs to 17 residues. The germline V gene has CDR1 LGHDT and CDR2 YNNKEL (reference sequence). Trimming stripped 6 bases from V and 1 base from J, with 19 bases between. Here the CDR3 DNA reads TGTGCCAGCAGTCTTAGGTGGGAAGGGGAATCTGGAAACACCATATATTTT. Its translation: CASSLRWEGESGNTIYF.

The gene calls are TRBV2 and TRBJ2-5; tentatively, D is TRBD2 (6 bases). The length of the CDR3 is 15 residues. The germline gives CDR1 SNHLY, CDR2 FYNNEI. V gave up 5 bases and J gave up 5 bases, with 18 bases separating them. CDR3 region: CASSREASVVETQYF. CDR3 DNA: TGTGCCAGCAGTCGTGAGGCTAGCGTCGTCGAGACCCAGTACTTC. Full variable domain (remainder filled in from reference TRBV2 and TRBJ2-5): EPEVTQTPSHQVTQMGQEVILRCVPISNHLYFYWYRQILGQKVEFLVSFYNNEISEKSEIFDDQFSVERPDGSNFTLKIRSTKLEDSAMYFCASSREASVVETQYFGPGTRLLVL.

The chain carries TRBV27 and TRBJ2-7; 8 bases are a match to TRBD1. CDR1 and CDR2 (germline): MNHEY, SMNVEV (reference sequence). The CDR3 has 14 amino acids. Trimming at V came to 3 bases and at J to 5 bases, leaving 6 bases not matched to a gene. CDR3 sequence: CASSLVGQGDEQYF. For the CDR3, the DNA is TGTGCCAGCAGTTTGGTAGGACAGGGCGACGAGCAGTACTTC.

The chain uses TRBV19 and TRBJ1-4; D gene uncertain. The CDR3 loop spans 15 amino acids. CDR1 is LNHDA, CDR2 SQIVND, per germline (reference sequence). Between the trimmed V and J ends, which lost 7 bases and 5 bases, there was a span of 17 bases. The CDR3 spells CASIAPGSGNEKLFF. The CDR3 DNA sequence: TGTGCCAGTATCGCCCCGGGATCCGGGAATGAAAAACTGTTTTTT. The whole variable domain, remainder taken from reference TRBV19 and TRBJ1-4, is DGGITQSPKYLFRKEGQNVTLSCEQNLNHDAMYWYRQDPGQGLRLIYYSQIVNDFQKGDIAEGYSVSREKKESFPLTVTSAQKNPTAFYLCASIAPGSGNEKLFFGSGTQLSVL.

This clone was counted a few times. The V gene is TRBV2, the J gene TRBJ2-5; 7 positions match TRBD2. The CDR3 extends over 13 amino acids. Looked up from germline, CDR1 is SNHLY and CDR2 is FYNNEI. V gave up 5 bases and J gave up 13 bases; unmatched junction bases: 13. CDR3 region: CASSTQKAPGGYF. As DNA, the CDR3 is TGTGCCAGCAGTACGCAAAAGGCCCCGGGGGGGTACTTC.

The rearrangement links TRBV5-5 to TRBJ2-7; the match to TRBD1 covers 10 bases. The CDR3 covers 15 residues. The germline CDR1 and CDR2 sequences are SGHKS and YYEKEE (reference sequence). V was clipped by 4 bases and J by 3 bases; unmatched bases: 7. CDR3 nucleotides: TGTGCCAGCAGCCAGGGACAGGGGCAATACTACGAGCAGTACTTC. This gives the protein CASSQGQGQYYEQYF.

The genes are TRBV3-1 (or the pseudogene TRBV3-2) and TRBJ2-7, with 11 positions matching TRBD1. This CDR3 region has 16 residues. Germline-derived CDR1 and CDR2 are LGHDT and YNNKEL (reference sequence). Trimming cost V 0 bases and J 6 bases; bases outside gene matches: 7. The CDR3 DNA reads as TGTGCCAGCAGCCAAGATGGGGGGACAGGGGGAACCGAGCAGTACTTC. It translates to CASSQDGGTGGTEQYF.

The CDR3 protein is CASSPRAGQGAMETQYF. The CDR3 coding sequence is TGTGCCAGCTCACCGCGGGCGGGACAGGGGGCGATGGAGACCCAGTACTTC. V usage is TRBV18 and J usage is TRBJ2-5; 12 bases line up with TRBD1. V trimming: 3 bases; J trimming: 5 bases; junction bases outside the gene matches: 10. CDR3 length: 17 amino acids. Germline CDR1 KGHSH, CDR2 LQKENI.

V is TRBV11-2 and J is TRBJ2-5, with a tentative D call TRBD2 (6 bases). Germline loops: CDR1 SGHAT, CDR2 FQNNGV. CDR3 length: 15 amino acids. The V and J ends lost 2 bases and 0 bases respectively, with 10 bases between them. The CDR3 reads CASSLTGRYQETQYF. The CDR3 DNA sequence: TGTGCCAGCAGCTTAACTGGGAGGTACCAAGAGACCCAGTACTTC.

The genes are TRBV10-1 and TRBJ2-2; weak D call: TRBD2 (7 bases). Germline values: CDR1 WNHNN, CDR2 SYGVQD (reference sequence). There are 14 residues in the CDR3. The DNA for the CDR3 is TGCGCTTCTCGCGGGGGCACGAACACCGGGGAGCTGTTTTTT. It translates to CASRGGTNTGELFF.

This chain uses TRBV6-2 or TRBV6-3 with TRBJ1-1; D may be TRBD1 (6 bases). CDR1 is MNHEY, CDR2 SVGEGT, per germline. CDR3 length equals 13 residues. V was pared by 6 bases and J by 2 bases, with 10 bases between. This CDR3 reads CASSFRGNTEAFF. As DNA, the CDR3 is TGTGCCAGCAGCTTCAGGGGAAACACTGAAGCTTTCTTT.

In this sample, this clone turned up once. This chain joins TRBV5-1 and TRBJ1-1; possible D gene TRBD1, 6 bases. V lost 0 bases and J 3 bases, leaving 12 bases between the germline ends. The V gene's germline CDR1 is SGHRS and CDR2 YFSETQ. The CDR3 consists of 15 residues. CDR3 loop: CASSLDRAGYTEAFF. The CDR3 coding sequence is TGCGCCAGCAGCTTGGACAGGGCTGGCTACACTGAAGCTTTCTTT. Variable domain in full (rest from reference TRBV5-1 and TRBJ1-1): KAGVTQTPRYLIKTRGQQVTLSCSPISGHRSVSWYQQTPGQGLQFLFEYFSETQRNKGNFPGRFSGRQFSNSRSEMNVSTLELGDSALYLCASSLDRAGYTEAFFGQGTRLTVV.

The chain is built from TRBV2 and TRBJ1-5; perhaps TRBD1 as D (5 bases). This CDR3 has 14 residues. Germline V gene sequence: CDR1 SNHLY, CDR2 FYNNEI. Trimming shortened V by 3 bases and J by 5 bases, and 11 bases separated the two germline ends. DNA for the CDR3: TGTGCCAGCAGTGAGCAGGCGGGGGATCAGCCCCAGCATTTT. The encoded protein is CASSEQAGDQPQHF.

The rearrangement joins TRBV4-1 to TRBJ2-2, with a tentative D call TRBD1 (5 bases). Trimming shortened V by 0 bases and J by 6 bases, and 17 bases separated the two germline ends. The CDR3 has 17 residues. Per germline, CDR1 MGHRA and CDR2 YSYEKL. For the CDR3, the DNA is TGCGCCAGCAGCCAAGAAATGCAGGGTAGCTTGGCCGGGGAGCTGTTTTTT. Residues: CASSQEMQGSLAGELFF.

DNA of the CDR3: TGTGCCAGCAGTTACTCAGGGACTAGCGTCTACAATGAGCAGTTCTTC. Its translation is CASSYSGTSVYNEQFF. The V and J genes are TRBV6-5 and TRBJ2-1; TRBD2 aligns across 10 bases. Germline lookup yields CDR1 MNHEY and CDR2 SVGAGI. V dropped 0 bases and J dropped 3; count of bases not matched to a gene: 2. The CDR3 has 16 amino acids.